Listed here are 28 T cell receptor beta chains from one sample, sequenced in a study of identical twins. TCRdb ran MiXCR on the 5' RACE reads and lists one entry per CDR3 protein. The sample lists more than 250,000 distinct CDR3 sequences, approximately 8% occurring once. A further study also used this sample, focusing on yellow fever vaccine responses in identical twins.

The sample was memory (CD45RO+) T cells sorted from blood. These receptors were obtained from a young woman in good health.

The V gene is TRBV27, the J gene TRBJ1-2; D not certain. V lost 6 bases and J lost 2, with 10 bases in between. The CDR3 has 13 residues. CDR1 is MNHEY, CDR2 SMNVEV, per germline (reference sequence). DNA of the CDR3: TGTGCCAGCAGCTCACGGGCGAACTATGGCTACACCTTC. Protein sequence: CASSSRANYGYTF.

The chain combines TRBV11-1 with TRBJ1-1; D may be TRBD1 (5 bases). Germline CDR1 reads SGHAT; CDR2 reads FQDESV (reference sequence). The CDR3 is 15 residues long. Trimming pared 7 bases from V and 2 bases from J, leaving 17 bases between. This chain's CDR3 is CASTTTGVYNTEAFF. CDR3 bases: TGTGCCAGCACCACAACGGGGGTCTATAACACTGAAGCTTTCTTT.

With respect to this clonotype: Likely a read error: the CDR3 ends without its conserved phenylalanine or tryptophan. The V call is TRBV5-1, the J call TRBJ1-1; weak D call: TRBD1 (6 bases). V lost 1 base, J lost 3 bases, and 13 bases lay in between. CDR1 is SGHRS, CDR2 YFSETQ, per germline. This CDR3 is built from 15 residues. CDR3 DNA sequence: TGCGCCAGCAGCTTGTTGCCAGGGGAGGACACTGAAGCTTTCATT. Its translation is CASSLLPGEDTEAFI.

This clonotype was picked up many times. V and J are TRBV6-1 and TRBJ1-1; 10 nucleotides align to TRBD1. Looked up from germline, CDR1 is MNHNS and CDR2 is SASEGT. The CDR3 loop spans 14 amino acids. V trimming: 5 bases; J trimming: 5 bases; junction bases outside the gene matches: 5. Here the CDR3 reads CASSRTGGGTEAFF. CDR3 in DNA: TGTGCCAGCAGTAGGACAGGGGGGGGGACTGAAGCTTTCTTT.

This clonotype occurred a few times. The genes are TRBV28 and TRBJ2-2; possible D gene TRBD1, 6 bases. V was trimmed by 10 bases and J by 2 bases, leaving 11 bases between them. The CDR3 contains 13 residues. Per germline, CDR1 MDHEN and CDR2 SYDVKM. This chain's CDR3 is CATWDKNTGELFF. DNA for the CDR3: TGTGCCACCTGGGACAAAAACACCGGGGAGCTGTTTTTT.

DNA for the CDR3: TGCAGTGCTAGCGGACGTACTCCTAGCACAGATACGCAGTATTTT. Its protein is CSASGRTPSTDTQYF. The chain couples TRBV20-1 to TRBJ2-3; unclear D gene. This CDR3 comprises 15 residues. V was pared by 3 bases and J by 0 bases, with 13 bases between. Germline V CDR1 and CDR2: DFQATT, SNEGSKA (reference sequence).

The chain employs TRBV5-8 and TRBJ2-4; a possible D gene is TRBD2 (5 bases). There are 13 residues in the CDR3. Trimming removed 5 bases from V and 4 bases from J, with 10 bases in between. CDR1 and CDR2 from the germline V gene are SGHTS and YDEGEE. CDR3: CASSRGPKNIQYF. Here the CDR3 DNA reads TGTGCCAGCAGTCGCGGGCCAAAAAACATTCAGTACTTC.

This clonotype was observed a few times. The chain uses TRBV11-3 and TRBJ2-1; D not resolved. This CDR3 is 12 amino acids long. Trimming shortened V by 5 bases and J by 9 bases, and 11 bases separated the two germline ends. Germline assignment: CDR1 SGHNT and CDR2 YENEEA. The DNA for the CDR3 is TGTGCCAGCAGCCTCAGCTATAGTGAGCAGTTCTTC. This sequence encodes CASSLSYSEQFF. Filled out from reference TRBV11-3 and TRBJ2-1, the complete variable domain reads EAGVVQSPRYKIIEKKQPVAFWCNPISGHNTLYWYLQNLGQGPELLIRYENEEAVDDSQLPKDRFSAERLKGVDSTLKIQPAELGDSAVYLCASSLSYSEQFFGPGTRLTVL.

This clonotype was found a few times. The CDR3 coding sequence is TGCGCCAGCAGCGCCCTTTCGGGGGTAGAGACCCAGTACTTC. Translating gives CASSALSGVETQYF. The V and J genes are TRBV10-2 and TRBJ2-5, with D maybe TRBD2 (6 bases). The CDR3 extends over 14 amino acids. V was clipped by 6 bases and J by 4 bases, with 15 bases between them. From germline, CDR1 is WSHSY and CDR2 SAAADI.

This clonotype appeared many times. This chain uses TRBV5-6 with TRBJ2-7; 8 nucleotides agree with TRBD2. The junction had 9 bases not matched to a gene; V was cut back by 1 base and J by 6 bases. Germline V gives CDR1 SGHDT, CDR2 YYEEEE. This CDR3 is built from 15 residues. The CDR3 DNA reads as TGTGCCAGCAGCTTGCAGCCGGGACTAGGGCTCGAGCAGTACTTC. Encoded protein: CASSLQPGLGLEQYF.

This clonotype was counted ten times or more. The chain joins TRBV12-3 or TRBV12-4 to TRBJ2-3; possibly TRBD1 for D (5 bases). Trimming pared 0 bases from V and 6 bases from J, leaving 10 bases between. CDR3 size: 14 residues. CDR3 in amino acids: CASSLAGAGDTQYF. The DNA for the CDR3 is TGTGCCAGCAGTTTAGCAGGGGCAGGGGATACGCAGTATTTT.

This chain joins TRBV11-3 and TRBJ2-3; D is perhaps TRBD1 or TRBD2 (5 bases each). Trimming pared 7 bases from V and 2 bases from J, leaving 19 bases between. This CDR3 region has 16 residues. CDR1 is SGHNT and CDR2 is YENEEA in the germline V gene. In DNA form, the CDR3 reads TGTGCCAGCACCACAGGTCTCCGGGGTCCCACAGATACGCAGTATTTT. It is translated as CASTTGLRGPTDTQYF.

This clonotype was seen a few times. This chain links TRBV6-1 with TRBJ1-1; D ambiguous. The V gene's germline CDR1 is MNHNS and CDR2 SASEGT. Trimming took 6 bases from V and 1 from J, leaving 9 bases between them. The CDR3 loop spans 13 amino acids. DNA of the CDR3: TGTGCCAGCAGGGCGACATCGAACACTGAAGCTTTCTTT. The encoded protein is CASRATSNTEAFF.

This clonotype was seen ten or more times. The CDR3 loop reads CASSLSWDSPYEQYF. The CDR3 DNA reads TGTGCCAGCAGCTTATCCTGGGACAGCCCCTACGAGCAGTACTTC. The V gene is TRBV7-2, the J gene TRBJ2-7, with 7 bases identical to TRBD1. Germline CDR1 SGHTA, CDR2 FQGNSA. The CDR3 is 15 residues long. The J segment lost 2 bases and the V segment lost 2 bases, leaving 6 bases of the junction unmatched.

This clonotype has a count of ten or more. The rearrangement joins TRBV29-1 to TRBJ2-1; 14 nucleotides line up with TRBD2. The V and J ends lost 6 bases and 8 bases, in that order; junction bases with no gene match: 15. In germline, CDR1 is SQVTM, CDR2 ANQGSEA. The length of the CDR3 is 17 residues. In DNA, the CDR3 is TGCAGCGTCCGGGGCGGGACTAGCGGGAGTGGGGCTTATGAGCAGTTCTTC. Translating it yields CSVRGGTSGSGAYEQFF.

This clonotype has more than one count but fewer than ten. This chain links TRBV7-6 with TRBJ2-2, with D unclear. Per the germline V gene, CDR1 is SGHVS and CDR2 is FNYEAQ. The CDR3 is made up of 15 amino acids. V lost 5 bases, J lost 1 base, and 11 bases lay in between. The CDR3 DNA follows: TGTGCCAGCAGCCCGAGCTACATGAACACCGGGGAGCTGTTTTTT. Amino acids: CASSPSYMNTGELFF.

The chain recombines TRBV3-1 with TRBJ2-7, with D possibly TRBD2 on 5 matching bases. The CDR3 has 13 amino acids. CDR1 is LGHDT, CDR2 YNNKEL, per germline (reference sequence). Trimming removed 6 bases from V and 0 bases from J, with 9 bases in between. The CDR3 sequence: CASRGTSSYEQYF. In nucleotides, the CDR3 is TGTGCCAGCAGGGGTACTAGCTCCTACGAGCAGTACTTC.

This clonotype was counted at least ten times. The rearrangement joins TRBV12-3 or TRBV12-4 to TRBJ2-5, with D perhaps TRBD2 (5 bases). The V end was cut by 8 bases, the J end by 5 bases, with 21 bases between. This CDR3 is built from 15 residues. CDR3 coding DNA: TGTGCCAGCGGACCCTCTTCGGGGTTGGTGGAGACCCAGTACTTC. This gives the protein CASGPSSGLVETQYF.

The sample holds many counts of this clonotype. The chain is built from TRBV7-2 and TRBJ2-6; weak D call: TRBD2 (7 bases). Germline V gene sequence: CDR1 SGHTA, CDR2 FQGNSA. V dropped 0 bases and J dropped 4 bases, with 19 bases sitting between them. The CDR3 runs to 19 residues. The CDR3 DNA is TGTGCCAGCAGCTTAGCGGGGGCGGGGGTCCCCTCCGGGGCCAACGTCCTGACTTTC. Protein sequence: CASSLAGAGVPSGANVLTF.

Notes on this clonotype: A much larger clone lies a single base off, so this may be a read error. V is TRBV6-1 and J is TRBJ2-3; 8 bases agree with TRBD2. The CDR3 runs to 14 residues. Germline-derived CDR1 and CDR2 are MNHNS and SASEGT. The CDR3 here is CAGSPSGSGDTQYF. CDR3 nucleotides: TGTGCCGGCAGCCCAAGCGGGAGTGGGGATACGCAGTATTTT.

This chain links TRBV7-3 with TRBJ2-7, with 9 bases lining up with TRBD1. CDR1 is SGHTA, CDR2 FQGTGA, per germline. The CDR3 has 15 residues. The J segment lost 2 bases and the V segment lost 5 bases, leaving 7 bases of the junction unmatched. This CDR3 reads CASSETGTGPYEQYF. CDR3 bases: TGTGCCAGCAGCGAAACCGGGACAGGGCCCTACGAGCAGTACTTC.

Only a few counts were recorded for this clonotype. CDR3 region: CASSVGDSLNYGYTF. The CDR3 DNA is TGTGCCAGCAGCGTCGGGGACAGCCTTAACTATGGCTACACCTTC. The rearrangement joins TRBV7-9 to TRBJ1-2; TRBD1 aligns across 7 bases. The J segment lost 1 base and the V segment lost 5 bases, leaving 7 bases of the junction unmatched. The germline V gene encodes CDR1 SEHNR and CDR2 FQNEAQ (reference sequence). The CDR3 contains 15 residues.

This chain joins TRBV7-2 and TRBJ2-1; 12 bases agree with TRBD2. CDR3 length equals 15 residues. V lost 5 bases, J lost 9 bases, and 8 bases stayed unmatched. CDR1 and CDR2 from the germline V gene are SGHTA and FQGNSA. CDR3 residues: CASSRSLAGGGEQFF. DNA of the CDR3: TGTGCCAGCAGCCGATCACTAGCGGGAGGTGGTGAGCAGTTCTTC.

This clonotype has ten or more counts. This chain joins TRBV7-9 and TRBJ1-1; no firm D call. V was shortened by 10 bases and J by 0 bases, with 15 bases between the two germline ends. The CDR3 is made up of 14 amino acids. The germline gives CDR1 SEHNR, CDR2 FQNEAQ (reference sequence). The CDR3 loop reads CATRDSDMNTEAFF. In nucleotides, the CDR3 is TGTGCCACCCGAGACTCCGACATGAACACTGAAGCTTTCTTT. Full variable domain (missing parts from reference TRBV7-9 and TRBJ1-1): DTGVSQNPRHKITKRGQNVTFRCDPISEHNRLYWYRQTLGQGPEFLTYFQNEAQLEKSRLLSDRFSAERPKGSFSTLEIQRTEQGDSAMYLCATRDSDMNTEAFFGQGTRLTVV.

This clonotype was counted only a few times. The CDR3 region has the DNA TGTGCCAGTAGTATCGCTCACAGGGGGCAGTACAATGAGCAGTTCTTC. Translated: CASSIAHRGQYNEQFF. This chain joins TRBV19 and TRBJ2-1; 9 bases map to TRBD1. The CDR3 is made up of 16 amino acids. CDR1 LNHDA and CDR2 SQIVND come from the germline V gene (reference sequence). The V and J ends lost 3 bases and 4 bases, in that order; junction bases with no gene match: 7.

The rearrangement joins TRBV2 to TRBJ1-5, with TRBD1 matching over 7 bases. Germline V gene sequence: CDR1 SNHLY, CDR2 FYNNEI. This CDR3 has 14 amino acids. V dropped 4 bases and J dropped 0; count of bases not matched to a gene: 0. CDR3 in amino acids: CASSAGGSNQPQHF. CDR3 sequence (DNA): TGTGCCAGCAGTGCAGGGGGTAGCAATCAGCCCCAGCATTTT.

This chain uses TRBV24-1 with TRBJ2-3, with 9 positions matching TRBD1. The CDR3 covers 16 residues. The germline V gene has CDR1 KGHDR and CDR2 SFDVKD. V was pared by 5 bases and J by 4 bases, with 9 bases of the junction left unmatched. The CDR3 reads CATSVVPGQGPDTQYF. DNA of the CDR3: TGTGCCACCAGTGTCGTCCCGGGACAGGGCCCAGATACGCAGTATTTT.

This clonotype was picked up a small number of times. The V gene is TRBV7-2, the J gene TRBJ2-5; 8 bases agree with TRBD2. Germline V gene lookup returns CDR1 SGHTA and CDR2 FQGNSA. The trim removed 5 bases at V and 4 bases at J, leaving 9 bases unmatched. This CDR3 has 15 residues. This chain's CDR3 is CASSQRWSGGETQYF. Written as DNA, the CDR3 is TGTGCCAGCAGCCAACGTTGGAGCGGGGGAGAGACCCAGTACTTC.